A selection of T cell receptor beta chains follows, all from one sample in a study of T cell responses to AZD1222 COVID-19 vaccine. Using immunoSEQ multiplex PCR, the repertoire was profiled, and TCRdb retains in-frame clones only, with some absent. This table has approximately 140,000 clones, about 90% appearing once. This specimen consisted of peripheral blood, obtained 28 days after the second AZD1222 dose. The receptors were gathered from an adult who received the AZD1222 COVID-19 vaccine. Each CDR3 is given with its conserved first and last residue. Each record gives: V gene, CDR3 protein.

TRBV4-1,CASSQAETYGYTF
TRBV19,CASSWGGTGNTEAFF
TRBV7-3,CASSLQTGTHTEAFF
TRBV9,CASSGYRDGDTEAFF
TRBV18,CASLSSSYNEQFF
TRBV3-1/TRBV3-2,CASSFPSGGRQETQYF
TRBV5-6,CASSLVRSVPGNTIYF
TRBV4-1,CASSQLSPQETQYF
TRBV5-8,CASSGTTPSTDTQYF
TRBV3-1/TRBV3-2,CASSQGTGELFF
TRBV6-4,CASSEAAGKYNEQFF
TRBV19,CASSIALDINEQFF
TRBV30,CAWSGRDRDGYTF
TRBV29-1,CSVVIGYEQYF
TRBV7-2,CASSLNSGGRDTQYF
TRBV5-1,CASSLLPDMSYGYTF
TRBV20-1,CSASRVLGQETQYF
TRBV6-2/TRBV6-3,CASSSTYEQYF
TRBV3-1/TRBV3-2,CASSRTVNSPLHF
TRBV7-9,CASLGSGGLGETQYF
TRBV5-6,CASSLTRRGNTEAFF
TRBV5-1,CASSSPGQGYGYTF
TRBV2,CASSETAHSNQPQHF
TRBV2,CASRSLLGAYEQYF
TRBV5-4,CASSLGGNNEKLFF
TRBV3-1/TRBV3-2,CASSQGSYVGNIQYF
TRBV6-5,CASSTGVLSYEQYF
TRBV7-9,CASSLGSAGGRETQYF
TRBV12-5,CASGPHSRRDRAFTGELFF
TRBV15,CATNKYKLGWDNEQFF
TRBV6-2/TRBV6-3,CASSYLGTPRHGYTF
TRBV7-9,CASSSTTGDTQYF
TRBV6-5,CASRSGRGGETQYF
TRBV19,CASSTGQSNYGYTF
TRBV19,CASSMVGPAYEQYF
TRBV21-1,CANTQGDVNYGYTF
TRBV19,CASSIGRLPSYDTQYF
TRBV7-2,CASRGRTGNYGYTF
TRBV20-1,CSASVSSGRDEQYF
TRBV19,CASRTGTGITGELFF
TRBV6-5,CAAGEAAETQYF
TRBV9,CASSPTPGDDYGYTF
TRBV7-3,CASSLRDSLYNEQFF
TRBV28,CASIEGGGPGNQPQHF
TRBV3-1/TRBV3-2,CASSQGVWEDNSPLHF
TRBV7-9,CASSQGPTDTQYF
TRBV6-4,CASSLAGGEGNEQFF
TRBV7-2,CASSLGGSYGYTF
TRBV19,CASSPPPGGTEAFF
TRBV28,CASSLLSGQGENQPQHF
TRBV15,CATSRDLGLTGGKFYNEQFF
TRBV7-9,CASSSGQGFFDEQFF
TRBV12-5,CASGPAVPTVTF
TRBV7-6,CASSSRQGEQYF
TRBV11-3,CASSLEWGGTGELFF
TRBV11-1,CASSLPGQEGYTF
TRBV24-1,CATSDSRDRDVTGYTF